These 6 T cell receptor beta chains came from one sample sequenced in a study of cytomegalovirus exposure and HLA in healthy donors. A multiplex PCR was run with 60 Vbeta primers and 13 Jbeta primers. The assay was immunoSEQ multiplex PCR, and TCRdb's table has in-frame clones only and misses some. The ten most abundant clones cover over 2% of a sample with about 130,000 clones. Specimen: PBMCs. These receptors came from a man aged 35-49 years in good health and CMV-seronegative.

The chain couples TRBV5-1 to TRBJ2-3, with 12 nucleotides matching TRBD2. The CDR3 runs to 17 residues. With 4 bases clipped from V and 0 bases from J, the junction kept 6 bases outside the gene matches. The V gene's germline CDR1 is SGHRS and CDR2 YFSETQ. The CDR3 nucleotides read TGCGCCAGCAGCCTCGGGACTAGCGGGCTAAGCACAGATACGCAGTATTTT. It is translated as CASSLGTSGLSTDTQYF.

The gene calls are TRBV7-9 and TRBJ2-3; 9 nucleotides agree with TRBD1. J lost 3 bases, V lost 5 bases, and 6 bases had no gene match. The germline CDR1 and CDR2 sequences are SEHNR and FQNEAQ (reference sequence). This CDR3 is built from 15 residues. Here the CDR3 reads CASSPGTGRTDTQYF. The CDR3 nucleotides are TGTGCCAGCAGCCCCGGGACAGGGAGGACAGATACGCAGTATTTT.

The J gene is TRBJ2-3, the V gene TRBV29-1; possibly TRBD2 for D (5 bases). From germline, CDR1 is SQVTM and CDR2 ANQGSEA. The V end was cut by 4 bases, the J end by 2 bases, with 7 bases between. The CDR3 is 12 residues long. CDR3 nucleotide sequence: TGCAGCGTTGTTCGGGACACAGATACGCAGTATTTT. Protein product: CSVVRDTDTQYF.

The chain employs TRBV6-1 and TRBJ1-3; D possibly corresponds to TRBD1 (6 bases). Germline loops: CDR1 MNHNS, CDR2 SASEGT. V lost 5 bases, J lost 0 bases, and 11 bases lay in between. The CDR3 has 15 residues. Here the CDR3 DNA reads TGTGCCAGCAGTTCCGACAGGAGCTCTGGAAACACCATATATTTT. Its protein is CASSSDRSSGNTIYF.

This sequence joins TRBV6-1 and TRBJ1-2, with TRBD1 as a possible D gene (5 bases). V was shortened by 1 base and J by 7 bases, with 13 bases between the two germline ends. The CDR3 has 14 amino acids. Germline loops: CDR1 MNHNS, CDR2 SASEGT. CDR3: CASSEEDRNAGYTF. The CDR3 DNA follows: TGTGCCAGCAGTGAAGAAGACAGAAACGCTGGCTACACCTTC.

J is TRBJ1-2 and V is TRBV19; maybe TRBD1 (5 bases). This CDR3 contains 16 residues. Germline-derived CDR1 and CDR2 are LNHDA and SQIVND (reference sequence). V gave up 5 bases and J gave up 2 bases, with 18 bases separating them. CDR3 amino acids: CASSPQGSSTNYGYTF. The CDR3 DNA is TGTGCCAGTAGTCCCCAGGGATCCAGTACGAACTATGGCTACACCTTC.